The clone carrying this T cell receptor beta chain was observed many times. This CDR3 region has 16 residues. The V and J ends lost 6 bases and 6 bases respectively, with 21 bases between them. Germline CDR1 reads MNHNS; CDR2 reads SASEGT. This sample is part of a study of regulatory T cells in long-lasting Graves disease. Study background: Graves' patients diagnosed newly had used antithyroid drugs under 3 months.

Time point: newly diagnosed GD, antithyroid drugs for less than 3 months. The authors made the TCR library using RNA they extracted from PBMCs. Libraries of TCR beta came from iRepertoire HTBI primers plus Arm-PCR of CDR3 regions. Authors' analysis steps: Gene usage covered about 62 TRBV and 13 to 15 TRBJ segments. TCRdb re-called the multiplex PCR reads through MiXCR, storing one row per CDR3 protein. What appears here as the V and J calls and clone size reflects TCRdb's work, not the paper's. The sample records under 700,000 distinct CDR3 sequences, roughly a sixth being singletons. The same specimen was also included in a second study, on T cells in Graves' hyperthyroidism and ophthalmopathy. That publication notes: Hyperthyroidism was newly diagnosed in patients aged 18 to 65 (duration under 2 months). When the TCR CDR3 underwent first-round RT-PCR, the HTBI primer set was used.

V usage is TRBV6-1 and J usage is TRBJ1-5, with D possibly TRBD1 on 5 matching bases. This sample comprised peripheral blood mononuclear cells (PBMCs), obtained at new diagnosis, from a patient treated with antithyroid drugs. This receptor was identified in a middle-aged woman with Graves disease. The CDR3 is CASRPSFRGWGQPQHF. The CDR3 DNA is TGTGCCAGCAGACCATCCTTTAGGGGTTGGGGTCAGCCCCAGCATTTT.